The clone carrying this T cell receptor (beta chain) was seen many times. Unique molecular identifiers were incorporated when the TCRbeta library was constructed. TCRdb independently ran MiXCR on the PCR reads; one entry per CDR3 protein. The table includes roughly 790,000 distinct CDR3 sequences, about 15% detected once. Trimming took off 3 bases at V and 8 bases at J, with 10 bases between the two ends. There are 13 residues in the CDR3. The data are from a study of T-cell reconstitution after alpha-beta-depleted transplantation in children. The receptor comes from a male patient under 18 who had a stem cell transplant for acute lymphoblastic leukemia, so the T cells may come from the graft donor. The source was PBMCs, mostly from graft donor cells, collected 360 days after TCRalphabeta/CD19-depleted stem cell transplant. V and J are TRBV12-3 or TRBV12-4 and TRBJ1-4; the D gene is possibly TRBD1 (6 bases). CDR3 loop: CASSFTGNEKLFF. The CDR3 nucleotides read TGTGCCAGCAGTTTCACAGGGAACGAAAAACTGTTTTTT.